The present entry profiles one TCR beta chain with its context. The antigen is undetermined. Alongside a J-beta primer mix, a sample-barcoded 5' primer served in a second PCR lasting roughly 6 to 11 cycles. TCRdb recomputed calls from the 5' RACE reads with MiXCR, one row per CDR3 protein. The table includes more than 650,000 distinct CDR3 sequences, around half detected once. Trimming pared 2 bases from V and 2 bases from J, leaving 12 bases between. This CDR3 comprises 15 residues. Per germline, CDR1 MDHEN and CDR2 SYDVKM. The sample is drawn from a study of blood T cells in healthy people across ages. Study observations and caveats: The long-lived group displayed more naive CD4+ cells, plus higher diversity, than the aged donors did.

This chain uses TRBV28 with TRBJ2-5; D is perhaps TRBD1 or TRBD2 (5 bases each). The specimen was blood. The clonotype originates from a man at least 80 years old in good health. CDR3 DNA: TGTGCCAGCAGTTTACCTCGGGGACCGCAAGAGACCCAGTACTTC. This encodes CASSLPRGPQETQYF. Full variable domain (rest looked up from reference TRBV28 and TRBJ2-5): DVKVTQSSRYLVKRTGEKVFLECVQDMDHENMFWYRQDPGLGLRLIYFSYDVKMKEKGDIPEGYSVSREKKERFSLILESASTNQTSMYLCASSLPRGPQETQYFGPGTRLLVL.